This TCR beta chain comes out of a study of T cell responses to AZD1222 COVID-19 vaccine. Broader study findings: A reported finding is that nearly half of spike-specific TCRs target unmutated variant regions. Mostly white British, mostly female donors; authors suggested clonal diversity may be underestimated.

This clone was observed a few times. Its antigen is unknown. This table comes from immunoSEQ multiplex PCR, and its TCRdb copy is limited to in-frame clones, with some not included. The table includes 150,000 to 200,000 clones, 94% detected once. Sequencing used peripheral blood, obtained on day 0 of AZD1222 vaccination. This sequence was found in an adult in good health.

CDR3 in amino acids: CASSVGVQSSYNSPLHF. CDR3 DNA sequence: TGTGCCAGCAGCGTAGGGGTCCAGAGCTCCTATAATTCACCCCTCCACTTT. The genes are TRBV9 and TRBJ1-6; D is undetermined. Germline lookup yields CDR1 SGDLS and CDR2 YYNGEE. V lost 0 bases to trimming and J lost 0 bases, with 10 bases between them. CDR3 length: 17 residues.